This T cell receptor beta chain comes out of a study of blood T cell repertoires in COVID-19. Participants, roughly 18 to 90 years old, spanned around 25 US areas. Up to 2 weeks before entering the study, exposed participants had met a COVID-19 case. V dropped 0 bases and J dropped 9 bases, with 11 bases sitting between them. The germline V gene has CDR1 SGHAT and CDR2 FQNNGV. The CDR3 has 13 residues. Profiled with immunoSEQ multiplex PCR; TCRdb holds only in-frame clones, not every one. The sample has about 180,000 clones; 80% are singletons. This clone was counted once. The clonotype comes from a man aged 55 to 70 who had been exposed to COVID-19. The sample was PBMCs or T cells enriched from blood (not recorded which). V usage is TRBV11-2 and J usage is TRBJ2-5; no clear D gene. The CDR3 nucleotides read TGTGCCAGCAGCTTAGATGGTTTGGTAGCCCAGTACTTC. This gives the protein CASSLDGLVAQYF.